This TCR beta chain derives from a study of blood T cell repertoires in COVID-19. Repertoires were generated with immunoSEQ multiplex PCR, while TCRdb's copy carries only in-frame clones and drops some. Here the sample spans fewer than 120,000 clones, about 88% being singletons. This clone was counted between two and nine times. CDR3 length: 12 amino acids. Germline V gene sequence: CDR1 SGHRS, CDR2 YFSETQ. V was cut by 5 bases and J by 0 bases, with 5 bases left in between. This receptor was taken from a woman between 45 and 60 years old with acute or convalescent COVID-19. V gene TRBV5-1 combines with J gene TRBJ1-1; no clear D gene. The sequencing input was peripheral blood. Here the CDR3 DNA reads TGCGCCAGCAGAAATATGAACACTGAAGCTTTCTTT. Translating gives CASRNMNTEAFF.